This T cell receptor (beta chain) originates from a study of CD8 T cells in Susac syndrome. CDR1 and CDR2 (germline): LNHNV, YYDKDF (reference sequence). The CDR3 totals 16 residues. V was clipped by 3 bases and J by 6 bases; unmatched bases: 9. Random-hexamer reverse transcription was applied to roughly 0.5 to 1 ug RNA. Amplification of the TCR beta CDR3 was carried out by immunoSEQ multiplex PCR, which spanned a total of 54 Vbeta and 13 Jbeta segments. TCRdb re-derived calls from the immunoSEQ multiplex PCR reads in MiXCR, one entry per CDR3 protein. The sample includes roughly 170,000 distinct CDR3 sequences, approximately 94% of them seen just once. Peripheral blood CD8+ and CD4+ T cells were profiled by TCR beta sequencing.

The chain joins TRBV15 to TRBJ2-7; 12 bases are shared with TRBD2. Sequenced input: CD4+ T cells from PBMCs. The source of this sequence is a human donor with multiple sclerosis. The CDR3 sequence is CATSSTSGRTRPEQYF. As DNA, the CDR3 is TGTGCCACCAGCAGTACTAGCGGGAGGACCAGGCCCGAGCAGTACTTC.